Reported below is one TCR beta chain. There is no known antigen for this receptor. No quality values exist for individual bases; no much larger clone is one base distant. The library was obtained by the immunoSEQ multiplex PCR assay. A mixture of 60 forward primers for TCR Vbeta segments and 13 reverse primers for TCR Jbeta segments was used in the multiplex PCR. Amplification of the CDR3 region of rearranged TCR beta genes was performed with a multiplex PCR assay on genomic DNA. Amplified TCR beta libraries were sequenced as 87-base-pair reads on the Illumina HiSeq System. As for how the authors treated the data: A later analysis counted tens of millions of unique TCR beta chains across the 550 to 800 repertoires, and 9 million to 14 million of these chains were shared by at least two donors. A nearest-neighbor algorithm error-corrected the raw reads and collapsed the reads into unique sequences, merging closely related sequences to remove PCR and sequencing errors. To assign V, D and J gene segments, CDR3 sequences were aligned to IMGT reference sequences. Each retained sequence needed at least a six-nucleotide match to both a V gene segment and a J gene segment. Rearrangements were classified as productive when the CDR3 lacked stop codons and remained in frame with V and J, and all other rearrangements were classified as non-productive. CDR3 was defined by IMGT convention, running from the second conserved V-encoded cysteine to the conserved J-encoded phenylalanine. Sequences without an unambiguous match to a single V gene segment were excluded from the earlier analysis of approximately 600 of the donors. In an earlier analysis of approximately 610 of the donors, V segments were called functional above 56.7% productive rearrangements and were called segregating when the between-donor standard deviation exceeded 5%. A statistical classification framework was developed to diagnose cytomegalovirus status using the catalog of TCR beta chain sequences. V and J gene assignment, in a later analysis, came from comparing TCR nucleotide sequences with IMGT/GENE-DB human TR gene sequences. The TCRdist pipeline was used in a later analysis to assign CDR3 sequences and most-parsimonious VDJ recombination scenarios. In a later analysis, each TCR beta chain was defined by its CDR3 amino acid sequence together with its V-gene family, and reads without a unique V-gene family were excluded. A later analysis removed 600 or so highly shared, low-generation-probability nucleotide sequences to deal with suspected cross-contamination and a sequencing artifact. In a later analysis, a clonal expansion index was calculated for each public chain from normalized within-repertoire ranks of inferred template counts. A later analysis computed generation probabilities with a VDJ recombination model fitted to out-of-frame rearrangements, and checked the results against IGoR. In a later analysis, TCR-TCR, TCR-HLA and TCR-CMV co-occurrence was scored with hypergeometric tests, and a repertoire-size bias correction was applied to TCR pairs. In a later analysis, false discovery rates were estimated by permuting HLA or CMV assignments 20 times. A later analysis grouped co-occurring TCRs with DBSCAN, adding TCRdist sequence similarity when clustering within HLA-allele-positive subsets. Repertoires with fewer than 30,000 or more than 120,000 public chains, plus five repertoires with anomalous nucleotide sharing, were excluded from co-occurrence clustering. TCRdb mirrors the immuneACCESS table, restricted to in-frame sequences. Some clones are absent from its copies; in checked studies, under half trace to an unresolved V gene, and the reason for the others is unknown. D and trimming come from the DNA, and the V and J calls and clone size come from that table. This sample has 100,000 to 150,000 clones in its table, and less than 85% of those were observed once. About 9.2% of the sample goes to the ten largest clones.

This sample is part of a study of cytomegalovirus exposure and HLA in healthy donors (dated by TCRdb to 2016 to 2017). Broadly, across the study: An earlier analysis of a few hundred of the donors reported over 250 Gb of sequence data and around 110 million unique TCR beta sequences obtained from some 170 million T cells. An early release that covered 500 to 800 HLA-typed donors contained approximately 290 gigabases of sequencing data and around 85 million unique TCR sequences. The genetic ancestry cluster associated with self-reported Caucasian donors included around 76% of the roughly 390 genotyped donors. The study aimed to test whether signatures of past pathogen exposure could be identified by cataloging public T cell receptors. Using immunosequencing, the study profiled T cell repertoires from about 620 subjects and related those repertoires to cytomegalovirus serostatus. Along with the approximately 620-subject first cohort, a separate validation cohort of over a hundred different subjects was used. High-throughput TCR immunosequencing, statistical association of individual TCRs with disease status, and machine learning were combined to predict cytomegalovirus infection status. A later analysis re-examined previously published TCR beta repertoires from about 670 donors and added high-resolution HLA genotyping to investigate patterns of TCR occurrence. Rather than drawing on any new phenotypic data, the later analysis identified candidate immune exposures from TCR beta sequences and the way those sequences occurred across donors. To decide whether each TCR beta V gene segment behaved as functional or pseudogenic, an earlier analysis of 587 of the donors relied on high-throughput TCR beta sequencing. Donor age, sex, ethnicity and CMV serostatus were collected together with the repertoire data. In a later genetic analysis, genome-wide SNP genotypes for about three fifths of the 666 donors were used, and that subset was treated as a discovery cohort. All discovery cohort repertoires had been generated on a single sequencing platform. HLA typing covered class I and class II loci at four-digit resolution. Typing coverage varied by locus: 629-630 donors for A, B, C, DRB1 and DQB1; approximately 520 for DQA1; over 600 for DPA1; approximately 470 for DPB1. Roughly 5 DR-DQ haplotypes were handled as single units for association and clustering because linkage in the cohort was strong. Among 398 genotyped donors of the cohort, an average of approximately 200,000 unique TCR beta nucleotide sequences was sequenced per donor, of which 15% to 20% were non-productive. The full study reports these points: A later analysis reported that several top co-occurrence clusters appeared linked to parvovirus B19, influenza, CMV and Epstein-Barr virus. A total of about 180 TCR beta chains were listed by the study as associated with cytomegalovirus. A further reported finding was that TCR beta sequences accurately predicted the HLA-A and HLA-B alleles for most subjects in the first cohort. Most TCR sequences were observed very rarely across donors, whereas some public TCRs were present in many individuals. In an earlier analysis of 587 of the donors, most TCR beta V segments were observed in productive rearrangements about 90% or about 30% of the time, broadly matching IMGT annotations. A later analysis found that most CMV-associated TCR beta chains appeared HLA-restricted, with HLA associations seemingly driven largely by CMV exposure. When HLA alleles, especially DR and DQ, strongly co-occurred, attributing TCR associations to individual alleles was difficult. A later genetic analysis associated a missense DCLRE1C variant with V-gene and J-gene trimming of TCR beta chains, and an independent cohort replicated the association. The presence/absence analyses assumed that sequencing depth was roughly uniform across donors, and that assumption may not be true. In both the original and validation cohorts, the classifier was reported to diagnose cytomegalovirus status with high specificity and sensitivity. Compared with equally common non-associated chains, HLA-associated TCR beta chains in a later analysis were more clonally expanded and had lower generation probabilities. Three of the identified cytomegalovirus-associated TCR beta chains were confirmed in vitro to be specific for cytomegalovirus antigens. It was suggested by the authors that the approach could potentially be generalized to other disease states and immunological phenotypes. Some IMGT-functional V segments, including TRBV6-2 and TRBV6-3, could not be distinguished by the 87-base-pair reads and were therefore excluded. The only immune exposure information available for the cohort was CMV serostatus. At a false discovery rate of 0.05, a later analysis linked around 15,000 TCR beta sequences to specific HLA alleles. Compared with the roughly 600-donor mean, donors in an Asian-associated ancestry cluster had fewer N-insertions in productive TCRs, according to a later genetic analysis. This cohort had only TCR beta chains sequenced, and the lack of alpha or paired-chain data limited which features could be detected. Because counts were too low, some 16 rarely observed V segments, including chromosome 9 orphons, were excluded from the earlier analysis of 587 of the donors. Because some donors lacked HLA typing at each locus, the association tests relied only on the typed subset. Linkage disequilibrium might explain the correlated functional status among segregating V segments, but an unknown experimental factor could not be ruled out. A cluster of highly shared sequence variants was judged likely to represent a technical artifact of the sequencing pipeline. In a later analysis, TCR association rates were found to vary across HLA loci, with the most associated TCRs seen for DRB1 alleles and the fewest for HLA-C alleles.

The cohort comprised hundreds of healthy bone marrow donors. All cohort members were sampled while nominally healthy, although unrecorded immune exposures were likely present. The donor tested CMV seropositive and was one of the 289 seropositive cohort members. A peripheral blood sample was provided by each donor, and peripheral blood mononuclear cells were used for TCR beta sequencing. Genomic DNA was extracted from the blood cell samples with the Qiagen DNeasy Blood Extraction Kit. Looking up the germline V gene yields CDR1 SGHRS and CDR2 YFSETQ. V has 2 bases trimmed and J has 5 bases trimmed; junction bases matching no gene number 5. The CDR3 spans 14 residues, from the cysteine through the phenylalanine. Just the 42-base CDR3 DNA is kept, in frame starting at base 1.

The chain employs TRBV5-1 and TRBJ2-5; 8 central nucleotides agree with TRBD1. The sequence was obtained from a man aged 30-40 years in good health and CMV-seropositive. Sequencing used PBMCs. The nucleotides read TGCGCCAGCAGCTTTGACAGGGGACAGGAGACCCAGTACTTC. The encoded protein is CASSFDRGQETQYF.